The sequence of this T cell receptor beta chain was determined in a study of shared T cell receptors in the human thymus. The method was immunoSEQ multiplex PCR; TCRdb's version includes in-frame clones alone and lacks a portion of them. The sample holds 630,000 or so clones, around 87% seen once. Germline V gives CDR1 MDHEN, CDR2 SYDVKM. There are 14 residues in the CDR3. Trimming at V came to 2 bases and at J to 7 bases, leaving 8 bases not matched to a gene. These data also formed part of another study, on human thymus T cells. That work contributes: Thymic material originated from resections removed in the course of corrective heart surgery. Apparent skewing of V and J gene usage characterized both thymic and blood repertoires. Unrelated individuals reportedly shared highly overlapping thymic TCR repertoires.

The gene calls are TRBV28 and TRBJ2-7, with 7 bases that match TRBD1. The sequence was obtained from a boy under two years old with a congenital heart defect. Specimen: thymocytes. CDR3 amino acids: CASSLQGQRGEQYF. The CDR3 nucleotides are TGTGCCAGCAGTTTACAGGGACAGAGGGGTGAGCAGTACTTC.